The 25 T cell receptor beta chains below were found in one sample sequenced in a study of blood T cell repertoires in COVID-19. Using immunoSEQ multiplex PCR, the repertoire was profiled, and TCRdb retains in-frame clones only, with some absent. The profile shows about 150,000 clones, 65% to 85% of them singletons. The specimen was peripheral blood. Receptors originate from a man aged 50-60 years with active or convalescent COVID-19.

The V call is TRBV9, the J call TRBJ2-3; 9 bases line up with TRBD2. Germline CDR1 and CDR2: SGDLS and YYNGEE. The CDR3 contains 17 residues. The trim removed 0 bases at V and 0 bases at J, leaving 5 bases unmatched. In DNA form, the CDR3 reads TGTGCCAGCAGCGTAGGGGCTAGCGGGATGAGCACAGATACGCAGTATTTT. Its protein is CASSVGASGMSTDTQYF.

V gene TRBV7-8 combines with J gene TRBJ2-7; 10 nucleotides line up with TRBD1. The CDR3 spans 14 residues. Per germline, CDR1 SGHVS and CDR2 FQNEAQ. V gave up 6 bases and J gave up 2 bases; unmatched junction bases: 4. CDR3: CASRAGTGAYEQYF. The CDR3 DNA reads TGTGCCAGCAGGGCCGGGACAGGGGCCTACGAGCAGTACTTC.

The CDR3 here is CASSTYTDTQYF. Written as DNA, the CDR3 is TGTGCCAGCAGCACTTACACAGATACGCAGTATTTT. This chain joins TRBV9 and TRBJ2-3; D is undetermined. Germline CDR1 reads SGDLS; CDR2 reads YYNGEE. Trimming removed 4 bases at V and 2 bases at J, with 5 bases between. The CDR3 runs to 12 residues.

The CDR3 sequence is CASRWTSAKTQYF. CDR3 sequence (DNA): TGTGCCAGCAGATGGACTAGCGCTAAGACCCAGTACTTC. The genes are TRBV27 and TRBJ2-5; 9 bases match TRBD2. This CDR3 is 13 amino acids long. V lost 6 bases, J lost 6 bases, and 5 bases stayed unmatched. CDR1 is MNHEY, CDR2 SMNVEV, per germline (reference sequence).

For the CDR3, the DNA is TGTGCCAGCAGGGAGGAAGGGACAGGGGGCTACGAGCAGTACTTC. It encodes CASREEGTGGYEQYF. The chain combines TRBV27 with TRBJ2-7, with TRBD1 identical over 11 bases. V shed 6 bases and J 3 bases; nucleotides not matched to a gene: 7. Germline loops: CDR1 MNHEY, CDR2 SMNVEV (reference sequence). The CDR3 covers 15 residues.

Many counts were recorded for this clone. The chain employs TRBV7-3 and TRBJ2-7, with 9 bases aligning to TRBD1. J was trimmed by 3 bases and V by 6 bases; bases with no gene match: 9. The germline CDR1 and CDR2 sequences are SGHTA and FQGTGA. This CDR3 is 15 amino acids long. The DNA of the CDR3 is TGTGCCAGCAGTTTGGGTACAGGGGGCTTCTACGAGCAGTACTTC. Translation: CASSLGTGGFYEQYF. The full variable domain, its missing parts supplied by reference TRBV7-3 and TRBJ2-7, is GAGVSQTPSNKVTEKGKYVELRCDPISGHTALYWYRQSLGQGPEFLIYFQGTGAADDSGLPNDRFFAVRPEGSVSTLKIQRTERGDSAVYLCASSLGTGGFYEQYFGPGTRLTVT.

This clone was seen only once. In the same sample, other DNA sequences code for this CDR3. The chain combines TRBV28 with TRBJ2-1; 10 positions agree with TRBD2. This CDR3 contains 15 residues. The germline V gene has CDR1 MDHEN and CDR2 SYDVKM. The V gene end was trimmed by 6 bases and the J gene end by 4 bases; junction bases not matched to a gene: 6. CDR3 nucleotides: TGTGCCAGCAGCCTAGCGGGAGAGGGGTACAATGAGCAGTTCTTC. Residues: CASSLAGEGYNEQFF.

In its sample, this clone was seen once. The chain combines TRBV7-6 with TRBJ2-5; 9 positions agree with TRBD2. Germline CDR1 and CDR2: SGHVS and FNYEAQ. The CDR3 runs 20 residues. Trimming at V came to 1 base and at J to 4 bases, leaving 19 bases not matched to a gene. This CDR3 is CASSLDWIGGRAPQGETQYF. For the CDR3, the DNA is TGTGCCAGCAGCTTAGACTGGATCGGCGGGAGGGCCCCCCAGGGAGAGACCCAGTACTTC.

This clone was seen a handful of times. This chain uses TRBV20-1 with TRBJ1-6, with 9 positions matching TRBD1. Trimming removed 3 bases from V and 6 bases from J; junction bases left unmatched: 6. Per germline, CDR1 DFQATT and CDR2 SNEGSKA (reference sequence). The CDR3 totals 15 residues. CDR3 DNA sequence: TGCAGTGCTAGTTACCGGGACAGGGTTAATTCACCCCTCCACTTT. Translated: CSASYRDRVNSPLHF.

V gene TRBV4-1 combines with J gene TRBJ2-3; 8 nucleotides line up with TRBD2. Germline CDR1 reads MGHRA; CDR2 reads YSYEKL. V trimming: 3 bases; J trimming: 2 bases; junction bases outside the gene matches: 4. The CDR3 contains 15 residues. CDR3 DNA sequence: TGCGCCAGCAGCCAGACTAGCGTCTACACAGATACGCAGTATTTT. Its translation is CASSQTSVYTDTQYF.

In nucleotides, the CDR3 is TGTGCCAGCAGCTCAGGGTTCGGCGAGCAGTACTTC. It is translated as CASSSGFGEQYF. J is TRBJ2-7 and V is TRBV7-3, with a weak D call TRBD1 (5 bases). The CDR3 covers 12 residues. Germline V gives CDR1 SGHTA, CDR2 FQGTGA. Between the trimmed V and J ends, which lost 4 bases and 6 bases, there was a span of 10 bases.

The V gene is TRBV5-1, the J gene TRBJ2-1, with D tentatively TRBD2 (5 bases). Germline CDR1 and CDR2: SGHRS and YFSETQ. The CDR3 totals 14 residues. Trimming took 5 bases from V and 2 from J, leaving 11 bases between them. CDR3: CASSPSGPYNEQFF. The CDR3, as DNA: TGCGCCAGCAGTCCGAGCGGTCCCTACAATGAGCAGTTCTTC. Filled out from reference TRBV5-1 and TRBJ2-1, the complete variable domain reads KAGVTQTPRYLIKTRGQQVTLSCSPISGHRSVSWYQQTPGQGLQFLFEYFSETQRNKGNFPGRFSGRQFSNSRSEMNVSTLELGDSALYLCASSPSGPYNEQFFGPGTRLTVL.

The rearrangement uses TRBV13 and TRBJ2-5, with 7 bases lining up with TRBD2. The junction had 10 bases not matched to a gene; V was cut back by 5 bases and J by 1 base. The germline V gene encodes CDR1 PRHDT and CDR2 FYEKMQ (reference sequence). The CDR3 spans 16 residues. CDR3 nucleotides: TGTGCCAGCAGCCAGGTCACGGGAGGCCCCCAAGAGACCCAGTACTTC. Its translation is CASSQVTGGPQETQYF.

The genes are TRBV11-3 and TRBJ1-1; no definite D call. CDR1 is SGHNT and CDR2 is YENEEA in the germline V gene. The CDR3 consists of 13 residues. V dropped 4 bases and J dropped 1 base, with 7 bases sitting between them. CDR3 sequence: CASSSPGNTEAFF. The CDR3 DNA reads TGTGCCAGCAGCTCGCCCGGGAACACTGAAGCTTTCTTT.

This clone was seen a handful of times. This rearrangement joins TRBV13 to TRBJ2-3, with no clear D. Per germline, CDR1 PRHDT and CDR2 FYEKMQ (reference sequence). CDR3 length equals 15 residues. The V end was cut by 5 bases, the J end by 0 bases, with 12 bases between. The CDR3 region has the DNA TGTGCCAGCAGCCCGCAAGAAACTAGCACAGATACGCAGTATTTT. It specifies CASSPQETSTDTQYF.

The chain combines TRBV28 with TRBJ2-2, with D possibly matching TRBD1 (5 bases). Germline CDR1 MDHEN, CDR2 SYDVKM. CDR3 length equals 14 residues. Deletions cut 3 bases from V and 5 bases from J, with 10 bases between. The CDR3 coding sequence is TGTGCCAGCAGTTTCCGCTGGACAACCGGGGAGCTGTTTTTT. Its translation: CASSFRWTTGELFF.

The V gene is TRBV28, the J gene TRBJ1-2; D is undetermined. The CDR3 totals 14 residues. Germline lookup yields CDR1 MDHEN and CDR2 SYDVKM. The germline V and J ends were trimmed by 3 bases and 0 bases, with 8 bases remaining between them. This chain's CDR3 is CASSLYTSNYGYTF. CDR3 bases: TGTGCCAGCAGTTTGTACACCTCTAACTATGGCTACACCTTC.

The chain uses TRBV28 and TRBJ2-3; 11 bases are shared with TRBD2. The junction had 13 bases not matched to a gene; V was cut back by 6 bases and J by 2 bases. The CDR3 is made up of 18 amino acids. Germline V gene lookup returns CDR1 MDHEN and CDR2 SYDVKM. The CDR3 spells CASSRLTSGTAFTDTQYF. Written as DNA, the CDR3 is TGTGCCAGCAGCCGCCTGACTAGCGGGACGGCCTTCACAGATACGCAGTATTTT. The full variable domain, in which reference TRBV28 and TRBJ2-3 provide the parts outside the CDR3, is DVKVTQSSRYLVKRTGEKVFLECVQDMDHENMFWYRQDPGLGLRLIYFSYDVKMKEKGDIPEGYSVSREKKERFSLILESASTNQTSMYLCASSRLTSGTAFTDTQYFGPGTRLTVL.

For the CDR3, the DNA is TGTGCCAGCAGCGAAGCCGGGACAGGGCCCTACGAGCAGTACTTC. Translated: CASSEAGTGPYEQYF. This chain uses TRBV7-3 with TRBJ2-7, with TRBD1 matching 9 bases. The CDR3 is 15 amino acids. The J segment lost 2 bases and the V segment lost 5 bases, leaving 7 bases of the junction unmatched. Germline V lookup: CDR1 SGHTA, CDR2 FQGTGA.

This rearrangement joins TRBV7-3 to TRBJ2-1; 8 bases match TRBD2. CDR1 is SGHTA, CDR2 FQGTGA, per germline. The CDR3 loop spans 15 amino acids. After removal of 4 bases from V and 1 base from J, the junction contained 3 bases not matched to a gene. CDR3 loop: CASSSGLGSYNEQFF. CDR3 nucleotides: TGTGCCAGCAGCTCGGGACTAGGGTCCTACAATGAGCAGTTCTTC. Combining the CDR3 with reference TRBV7-3 and TRBJ2-1 gives the whole variable domain GAGVSQTPSNKVTEKGKYVELRCDPISGHTALYWYRQSLGQGPEFLIYFQGTGAADDSGLPNDRFFAVRPEGSVSTLKIQRTERGDSAVYLCASSSGLGSYNEQFFGPGTRLTVL.

V is TRBV7-3 and J is TRBJ2-7; possibly TRBD2 for D (6 bases). Germline lookup yields CDR1 SGHTA and CDR2 FQGTGA. CDR3 length equals 13 residues. Deletions cut 0 bases from V and 3 bases from J, with 6 bases between. CDR3 amino acids: CASSLTSGYEQYF. The CDR3 nucleotides read TGTGCCAGCAGCTTAACTAGCGGCTACGAGCAGTACTTC.

In DNA, the CDR3 is TGTGCCACCAGCAGAGAGGGAGGACTAGCGGGAGGGCCTCGGTATTTT. The encoded protein is CATSREGGLAGGPRYF. The genes are TRBV15 and TRBJ2-3, with 15 bases aligning to TRBD2. Germline V gene lookup returns CDR1 LNHNV and CDR2 YYDKDF (reference sequence). Trimming took 0 bases from V and 14 from J; bases not matched to a gene: 9. CDR3 length equals 16 residues.

V and J are TRBV7-2 and TRBJ2-7; TRBD2 might be the D (5 bases). Trimming took 2 bases from V and 1 from J, leaving 12 bases between them. CDR3 length: 15 residues. Germline loops: CDR1 SGHTA, CDR2 FQGNSA. DNA for the CDR3: TGTGCCAGCAGCTTATCCAGAGGGAAATCCTACGAGCAGTACTTC. Protein: CASSLSRGKSYEQYF.

This chain joins TRBV30 and TRBJ2-7; TRBD2 matches 11 bases. Germline V gene lookup returns CDR1 GTSNPN and CDR2 SVGIG (reference sequence). This CDR3 region has 13 residues. After removal of 3 bases from V and 7 bases from J, the junction contained 5 bases not matched to a gene. CDR3 sequence (DNA): TGTGCCTGGAGCTCTAGCGGGAGGTCGGAGCAGTACTTC. This sequence encodes CAWSSSGRSEQYF.

V gene TRBV3-1 (or the pseudogene TRBV3-2) combines with J gene TRBJ1-2; maybe TRBD1 (5 bases). The ends were cut back, 6 bases at V and 4 bases at J, with 15 bases in the middle. The CDR3 sequence is 14 residues long. In germline, CDR1 is LGHDT, CDR2 YNNKEL (reference sequence). The CDR3: CASRPPGGGYGYTF. The CDR3 DNA reads TGTGCCAGCAGACCTCCCGGGGGGGGCTATGGCTACACCTTC.